Listed below are T cell receptor beta chains from one sample, sequenced in a study of blood T cell repertoires in COVID-19. Sequencing used immunoSEQ multiplex PCR; TCRdb keeps in-frame clones, though not all of them. The data contain under 90,000 clones, 80% of them seen just once; the ten biggest clones take up 10% to 15%. Sequencing was carried out using peripheral blood. Source of these receptors: a human donor in a cohort sampled during active COVID-19. CDR3s include the opening cysteine and the closing phenylalanine or tryptophan. The D gene is left open where the match is weak. Size is omitted from some rows. Given values are once, few, many or a class for expanded clones.

-	TRBV4-2	few	TRBJ1-5	CASSQDHGSQPQHF	TGTGCCAGCAGCCAAGATCACGGTAGTCAGCCCCAGCATTTT
-	TRBV28	-	TRBJ2-7	CASSPGQGSSYEQYF	TGTGCCAGCAGCCCCGGGCAGGGGAGCTCCTACGAGCAGTACTTC
-	TRBV6-5	-	TRBJ2-2	CASSGGMNTGELFF	TGTGCCAGTTCTGGGGGGATGAACACCGGGGAGCTGTTTTTT
-	TRBV9	-	TRBJ2-1	CASTPLHNEQFF	TGTGCCAGCACCCCTCTCCACAATGAGCAGTTCTTC
-	TRBV2	once	TRBJ1-1	CASAGQLSMNTEAFF	TGTGCCAGCGCTGGGCAGCTAAGCATGAACACTGAAGCTTTCTTT
-	TRBV5-1	-	TRBJ1-6	CASSLGGSSYNSPLHF	TGCGCCAGCAGCTTGGGCGGGAGCTCCTATAATTCACCCCTCCACTTT
-	TRBV7-6	-	TRBJ2-5	CASSPAGIGQETQYF	TGTGCCAGCAGCCCCGCAGGAATAGGCCAAGAGACCCAGTACTTC
-	TRBV11-3	-	TRBJ2-1	CASSQPPGNEQFF	TGTGCCAGCAGCCAGCCCCCGGGGAATGAGCAGTTCTTC
TRBD1	TRBV3-1/TRBV3-2	-	TRBJ2-7	CASSLDRGLNEQYF	TGTGCCAGCAGCCTGGACAGGGGGCTAAACGAGCAGTACTTC
-	TRBV6-5	-	TRBJ2-1	CASRRGTGYNEQFF	TGTGCCAGCAGACGAGGGACTGGTTACAATGAGCAGTTCTTC